The entry that follows covers one T cell receptor beta chain sequence. The antigen remains unidentified. The PCR contained 60 Vbeta and 13 Jbeta primers. Some clones are missing from TCRdb's copy, which holds only in-frame ones; the method was immunoSEQ multiplex PCR. The sample's table shows 30,000 to 40,000 clones. There are 13 residues in the CDR3. V was pared by 1 base and J by 2 bases, with 2 bases of the junction left unmatched. Germline V gene sequence: CDR1 GTSNPN, CDR2 SVGIG (reference sequence). The data derive from a study of cytomegalovirus exposure and HLA in healthy donors. Overall study results and limits: An analysis done earlier found most TCR beta V segments productive about 87% or about 30% of the time. A later look showed TCR association rates differing by HLA locus, highest for DRB1 and lowest for HLA-C.

This TCR derives from a man aged 35 to 55 in good health and CMV-seropositive. Sequencing was performed on PBMCs. The chain is built from TRBV30 and TRBJ2-7, with 7 nucleotides matching TRBD1. The CDR3 loop reads CAWSGGQTYEQYF. In DNA, the CDR3 is TGTGCCTGGAGTGGGGGACAGACCTACGAGCAGTACTTC.